These 27 T cell receptor beta chains originate from one sample sequenced in a study of neurological immune-mediated disorders. Each CDR3 protein is one row after TCRdb ran MiXCR on the 5' RACE reads. The data contain some 15,000 distinct CDR3 sequences, about 13% of them seen just once; the ten biggest clones take up 41%. Sequenced sample: CD8+ T cells from blood. The receptor set was obtained from a female donor with HTLV-1-associated myelopathy (HAM/TSP).

This clonotype was seen ten or more times. This sequence joins TRBV12-5 and TRBJ2-3, with 8 bases identical to TRBD2. J lost 4 bases, V lost 5 bases, and 2 bases had no gene match. Germline CDR1 LGHNT, CDR2 FRNRAP. CDR3 length: 13 amino acids. CDR3 sequence: CASGGLAPDTQYF. CDR3 nucleotides: TGTGCTAGTGGTGGACTAGCCCCAGATACGCAGTATTTT.

Many counts were recorded for this clonotype. CDR3 protein: CASSETGDNEKLFF. The DNA of the CDR3 is TGCGCCAGCAGTGAGACCGGGGACAATGAAAAACTGTTTTTT. The chain employs TRBV10-2 and TRBJ1-4; a possible D gene is TRBD1 (5 bases). Between the trimmed V and J ends, which lost 2 bases and 5 bases, there was a span of 9 bases. In germline, CDR1 is WSHSY, CDR2 SAAADI. The CDR3 runs 14 residues.

This clonotype was detected many times. V usage is TRBV29-1 and J usage is TRBJ2-7; the D gene is possibly TRBD1 (5 bases). Germline CDR1 and CDR2: SQVTM and ANQGSEA. The CDR3 is 13 amino acids. The V end lost 7 bases, the J end lost 0 bases, and 13 bases lay between the germline ends. The CDR3 DNA follows: TGCAGCGCTGAGACAGAGAGCTCCTACGAGCAGTACTTC. Amino acid sequence: CSAETESSYEQYF.

This clonotype has ten or more counts. The chain is built from TRBV7-2 and TRBJ2-2; D is ambiguous. The CDR3 has 17 amino acids. V dropped 0 bases and J dropped 0 bases, with 11 bases sitting between them. CDR1 and CDR2 (germline): SGHTA, FQGNSA. CDR3 in DNA: TGTGCCAGCAGCTTAGCGGCCGGAGACCCGAACACCGGGGAGCTGTTTTTT. It codes for CASSLAAGDPNTGELFF.

This clonotype has a count of ten or more. The V gene is TRBV28, the J gene TRBJ2-4; the D gene could be TRBD1 or TRBD2 (6 bases each). The V end was cut by 7 bases, the J end by 15 bases, with 22 bases between. The germline V gene encodes CDR1 MDHEN and CDR2 SYDVKM. CDR3 length: 13 residues. CDR3 loop: CASTLAIGGPPYF. The CDR3 coding sequence is TGTGCCAGCACCCTGGCCATAGGGGGGCCCCCGTACTTC.

Many counts were recorded for this clonotype. The rearrangement links TRBV14 to TRBJ2-5; no definite D call. CDR1 and CDR2 from the germline V gene are SGHDN and FVKESK. V gave up 1 base and J gave up 5 bases, with 8 bases separating them. The CDR3 contains 13 residues. The CDR3 nucleotides read TGTGCCAGCAGCCAAGTATCCATCGAGACCCAGTACTTC. As protein: CASSQVSIETQYF.

Remarks on this clonotype: A clone one base away is much larger, so this may be a read error. V usage is TRBV4-1 and J usage is TRBJ2-5; maybe TRBD2 (5 bases). This CDR3 contains 14 residues. The V end was cut by 4 bases, the J end by 5 bases, with 14 bases between. Germline V gene lookup returns CDR1 MGHRA and CDR2 YSYEKL. The CDR3 sequence is CASSREGPFETQYF. The DNA of the CDR3 is TGCGCCAGCAGCCGAGAGGGTCCATTCGAGACCCAGTACTTC.

This clonotype was recorded many times. The V call is TRBV6-1, the J call TRBJ2-7; D is possibly TRBD1 (6 bases). V gave up 2 bases and J gave up 2 bases, with 13 bases separating them. Germline CDR1 MNHNS, CDR2 SASEGT. The CDR3 is made up of 15 amino acids. As DNA, the CDR3 is TGTGCCAGCAGTGAAAAGGGACACCCAACCTACGAGCAGTACTTC. Amino acid sequence: CASSEKGHPTYEQYF.

This clonotype appeared many times. The chain is built from TRBV10-3 and TRBJ2-1; D gene uncertain. CDR1 ENHRY and CDR2 SYGVKD come from the germline V gene. CDR3 length equals 14 residues. V lost 0 bases to trimming and J lost 0 bases, with 3 bases between them. As DNA, the CDR3 is TGTGCCATCAGTGAGTCTGGCTCCTACAATGAGCAGTTCTTC. It yields the protein CAISESGSYNEQFF.

This clonotype came up many times. The chain links TRBV25-1 to TRBJ2-6; a possible D gene is TRBD1 (6 bases). The germline V gene has CDR1 MGHDK and CDR2 SYGVNS. The CDR3 extends over 14 amino acids. V was pared by 10 bases and J by 2 bases, with 12 bases between. The CDR3 loop reads CATAKGAGANVLTF. CDR3 in DNA: TGTGCCACCGCAAAGGGGGCTGGGGCCAACGTCCTGACTTTC.

This clonotype was found many times. The chain employs TRBV7-3 and TRBJ2-3; D unclear. V lost 0 bases to trimming and J lost 1 base, with 2 bases between them. Per germline, CDR1 SGHTA and CDR2 FQGTGA. CDR3 size: 13 residues. In DNA, the CDR3 is TGTGCCAGCAGCTTAACTTGCACAGATACGCAGTATTTT. Its translation: CASSLTCTDTQYF.

At least ten counts were recorded for this clonotype. The chain links TRBV4-1 to TRBJ2-7; 10 nucleotides line up with TRBD2. Per the germline V gene, CDR1 is MGHRA and CDR2 is YSYEKL. Trimming took 2 bases from V and 4 from J; bases not matched to a gene: 5. The CDR3 length is 15 residues. The DNA of the CDR3 is TGCGCCAGCAGCCAAATAGCGGGAGGAGCATACGAGCAGTACTTC. It yields the protein CASSQIAGGAYEQYF.

The V call is TRBV7-8, the J call TRBJ1-1; D is possibly TRBD1 (6 bases). CDR1 SGHVS and CDR2 FQNEAQ come from the germline V gene. The CDR3 sequence is 15 residues long. V lost 0 bases and J lost 4, with 12 bases in between. CDR3 protein: CASSLAEGGGTEAFF. The DNA for the CDR3 is TGTGCCAGCAGCTTAGCGGAAGGGGGGGGCACTGAAGCTTTCTTT.

This clonotype was detected many times. V is TRBV20-1 and J is TRBJ2-5; 9 bases align to TRBD1. The CDR3 has 15 residues. V shed 5 bases, J shed 1 base, and the junction held 8 bases outside the gene matches. Germline CDR1 reads DFQATT; CDR2 reads SNEGSKA (reference sequence). CDR3 loop: CSADRDRESQETQYF. DNA of the CDR3: TGCAGTGCTGACCGGGACAGGGAATCCCAAGAGACCCAGTACTTC.

This clonotype was counted at least ten times. This chain links TRBV6-1 with TRBJ2-5; TRBD1 agrees at 7 bases. Germline V lookup: CDR1 MNHNS, CDR2 SASEGT. V was pared by 4 bases and J by 2 bases, with 4 bases of the junction left unmatched. The CDR3 covers 14 residues. The CDR3, as DNA: TGTGCCAGCAGTGCGACAGGGCATCAAGAGACCCAGTACTTC. It encodes CASSATGHQETQYF.

This clonotype was seen at least ten times. The CDR3: CATSDKWGPGETQYF. The CDR3, as DNA: TGTGCCACCAGTGATAAGTGGGGGCCAGGGGAGACCCAGTACTTC. The V call is TRBV24-1, the J call TRBJ2-5, with D possibly being TRBD1 (6 bases). The V gene lost 3 bases and the J gene lost 5 bases, with 15 bases spanning the gap. CDR1 KGHDR and CDR2 SFDVKD come from the germline V gene. The CDR3 totals 15 residues.

This clonotype was counted at least ten times. V gene TRBV7-9 combines with J gene TRBJ2-3; D gene unclear. CDR1 is SEHNR, CDR2 FQNEAQ, per germline (reference sequence). V lost 3 bases and J 6 bases, leaving 10 bases between the germline ends. CDR3 length: 13 amino acids. DNA for the CDR3: TGTGCCAGCAGCTTTGCTAGTCCCGATACGCAGTATTTT. Protein: CASSFASPDTQYF. Drawing the rest from reference TRBV7-9 and TRBJ2-3, the complete variable domain is DTGVSQNPRHKITKRGQNVTFRCDPISEHNRLYWYRQTLGQGPEFLTYFQNEAQLEKSRLLSDRFSAERPKGSFSTLEIQRTEQGDSAMYLCASSFASPDTQYFGPGTRLTVL.

Here the CDR3 DNA reads TGTGCCAGCAGCCCGAGAAAGGGGGTCACTGAAGCTTTCTTT. It is translated as CASSPRKGVTEAFF. The gene calls are TRBV7-9 and TRBJ1-1; maybe TRBD1 (6 bases). Looked up from germline, CDR1 is SEHNR and CDR2 is FQNEAQ (reference sequence). The CDR3 totals 14 residues. Trimming removed 5 bases from V and 4 bases from J, with 14 bases in between.

This clonotype was counted at least ten times. The rearrangement links TRBV2 to TRBJ2-1; unclear D gene. V was trimmed by 7 bases and J by 2 bases, leaving 6 bases between them. The germline V gene has CDR1 SNHLY and CDR2 FYNNEI. The CDR3 has 12 amino acids. The CDR3 here is CASMGPYNEQFF. DNA for the CDR3: TGTGCCAGCATGGGCCCCTACAATGAGCAGTTCTTC.

This clonotype was observed at least ten times. The junction departs from germline at one end; a sequencing error may be responsible. The J gene is TRBJ1-1, the V gene TRBV7-9, with no clear D. The CDR3 totals 13 residues. Germline-derived CDR1 and CDR2 are SEHNR and FQNEAQ (reference sequence). The CDR3 spells CASSSPRNTETFF. The CDR3 bases are TGTGCCAGCAGCTCCCCCAGGAACACTGAAACTTTCTTT.

A word on this clonotype: This may come from a read error, since a much larger clone is one base off. The J gene is TRBJ2-5, the V gene TRBV2; D possibly corresponds to TRBD2 (5 bases). Looked up from germline, CDR1 is SNHLY and CDR2 is FYNNEI. The CDR3 sequence is 15 residues long. CDR3 residues: CASSTGLSTLETRYF. The CDR3 DNA follows: TGTGCCAGCAGTACCGGACTGTCAACTTTGGAGACCCGGTACTTC.

This clonotype came up many times. The J gene is TRBJ1-2, the V gene TRBV4-1; TRBD1 aligns across 10 bases. V trimming: 4 bases; J trimming: 5 bases; junction bases outside the gene matches: 4. The CDR3 consists of 14 residues. In germline, CDR1 is MGHRA, CDR2 YSYEKL. CDR3 DNA sequence: TGCGCCAGCAGCCCGACAGGGGGCTTGTATGGCTACACCTTC. Amino acids: CASSPTGGLYGYTF.

This clonotype was observed many times. The junction differs from germline at one of its ends, possibly a read error. The CDR3 sequence is CASSFPWTGPPVDMQYF. For the CDR3, the DNA is TGTGCCAGCAGTTTCCCCTGGACCGGGCCTCCCGTTGATATGCAGTATTTT. V is TRBV28 and J is TRBJ2-3; D gene uncertain. The germline CDR1 and CDR2 sequences are MDHEN and SYDVKM. CDR3 length: 17 residues. The full variable domain, in which reference TRBV28 and TRBJ2-3 provide the parts outside the CDR3, is DVKVTQSSRYLVKRTGEKVFLECVQDMDHENMFWYRQDPGLGLRLIYFSYDVKMKEKGDIPEGYSVSREKKERFSLILESASTNQTSMYLCASSFPWTGPPVDMQYFGPGTRLTVL.

This clonotype showed up many times. The rearrangement joins TRBV10-3 to TRBJ2-1; D is uncertain. V lost 2 bases to trimming and J lost 8 bases, with 7 bases between them. Per the germline V gene, CDR1 is ENHRY and CDR2 is SYGVKD. The CDR3 is made up of 12 amino acids. The DNA for the CDR3 is TGTGCCATCAGTGAGGGAAACCATGAGCAGTTCTTC. Residues: CAISEGNHEQFF.

This clonotype was detected ten times or more. The chain joins TRBV7-9 to TRBJ1-1, with TRBD1 identical over 7 bases. There are 17 residues in the CDR3. CDR1 SEHNR and CDR2 FQNEAQ come from the germline V gene (reference sequence). V shed 4 bases, J shed 3 bases, and the junction held 14 bases outside the gene matches. The chain's CDR3 is CASSYGTWDSDHTEAFF. The CDR3 coding sequence is TGTGCCAGCAGCTACGGGACCTGGGACAGCGATCACACTGAAGCTTTCTTT.

This clonotype has at least ten counts. The rearrangement links TRBV19 to TRBJ1-5; D unresolved. V gave up 4 bases and J gave up 0 bases, with 7 bases separating them. The germline CDR1 and CDR2 sequences are LNHDA and SQIVND (reference sequence). The CDR3 has 14 residues. CDR3 bases: TGTGCCAGTAGTAGCGGACCTAGCAATCAGCCCCAGCATTTT. It yields the protein CASSSGPSNQPQHF.

This clonotype showed up many times. V gene TRBV16 combines with J gene TRBJ1-1; D remains ambiguous. Germline CDR1 KGHSY, CDR2 FQNENV. CDR3 size: 14 residues. V lost 0 bases and J lost 1, with 6 bases in between. Here the CDR3 DNA reads TGTGCCAGCAGCCAATCAGGAGGGAACACTGAAGCTTTCTTT. This gives the protein CASSQSGGNTEAFF.